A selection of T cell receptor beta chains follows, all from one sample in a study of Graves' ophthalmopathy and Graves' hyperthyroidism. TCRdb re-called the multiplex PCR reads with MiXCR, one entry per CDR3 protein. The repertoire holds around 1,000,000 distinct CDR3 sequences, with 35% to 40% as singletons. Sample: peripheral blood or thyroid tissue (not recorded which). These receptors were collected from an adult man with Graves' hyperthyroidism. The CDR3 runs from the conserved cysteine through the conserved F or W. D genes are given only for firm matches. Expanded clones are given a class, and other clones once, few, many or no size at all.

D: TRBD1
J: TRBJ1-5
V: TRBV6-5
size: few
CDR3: CASSSSLSRGLSQPQHF
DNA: TGTGCCAGCAGTTCCTCCCTAAGCAGGGGGCTTAGTCAGCCCCAGCATTTT

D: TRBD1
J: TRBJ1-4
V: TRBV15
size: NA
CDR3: CATSRGQGTNEKLFF
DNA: TGTGCCACCAGCAGAGGACAGGGGACAAATGAAAAACTGTTTTTT

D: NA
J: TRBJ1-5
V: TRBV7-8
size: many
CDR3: CASSNSGNPDQPQHF
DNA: TGTGCCAGCAGCAACTCGGGGAACCCGGATCAGCCCCAGCATTTT

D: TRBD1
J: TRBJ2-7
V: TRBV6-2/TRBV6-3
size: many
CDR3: CASTDRAYEQYF
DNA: TGTGCCAGCACCGACAGGGCCTACGAGCAGTACTTC

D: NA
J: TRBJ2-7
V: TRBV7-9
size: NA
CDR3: CASSLDTQVYYGEQYF
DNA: TGTGCCAGCAGCTTAGACACACAGGTTTATTATGGGGAGCAGTACTTC

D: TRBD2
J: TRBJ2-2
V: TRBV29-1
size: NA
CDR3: CSVEDWTSDSWELFF
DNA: TGCAGCGTTGAAGATTGGACTAGCGATTCGTGGGAGCTGTTTTTT

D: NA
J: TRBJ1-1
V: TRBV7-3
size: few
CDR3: CASSLTAVGTGGRMNTEAFF
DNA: TGTGCCAGCAGCTTAACGGCAGTGGGGACCGGGGGCCGCATGAATACTGAAGCTTTCTTT

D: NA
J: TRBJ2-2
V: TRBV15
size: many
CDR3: CATSRTRGVSTGELFF
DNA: TGTGCCACCAGCAGGACCCGGGGAGTCAGCACCGGGGAGCTGTTTTTT

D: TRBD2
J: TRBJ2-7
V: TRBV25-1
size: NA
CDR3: CASSDGLAGYLNTGEQYF
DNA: TGTGCCAGCAGTGATGGACTAGCGGGTTACTTGAACACCGGGGAGCAGTACTTC

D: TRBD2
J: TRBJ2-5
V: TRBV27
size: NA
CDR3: CASSLSGAMETQYF
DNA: TGTGCCAGCAGTTTAAGCGGGGCCATGGAGACCCAGTACTTC

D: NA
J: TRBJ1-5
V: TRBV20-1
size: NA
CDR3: CSASIGVQSNQPQHF
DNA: TGCAGTGCTAGTATAGGGGTTCAGAGCAATCAGCCCCAGCATTTT

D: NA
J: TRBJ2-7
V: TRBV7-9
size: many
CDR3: CASSLVSGIGYEQYF
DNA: TGTGCCAGCAGCTTAGTGTCCGGGATCGGTTACGAGCAGTACTTC

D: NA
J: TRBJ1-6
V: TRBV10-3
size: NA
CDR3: CASSPEGGSYNSPLHF
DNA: TGTGCCAGCAGTCCTGAAGGGGGCTCCTATAATTCACCCCTCCACTTT

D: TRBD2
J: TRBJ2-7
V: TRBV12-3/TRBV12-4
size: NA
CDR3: CASSLLAAAEQYF
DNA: TGTGCCAGCAGTTTACTAGCGGCAGCCGAGCAGTACTTC

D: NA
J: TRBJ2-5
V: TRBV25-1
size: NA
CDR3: CASTPEAGQETQYF
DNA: TGTGCCAGCACGCCCGAGGCGGGCCAAGAGACCCAGTACTTC

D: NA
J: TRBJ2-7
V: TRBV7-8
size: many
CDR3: CASRDGFYEQYF
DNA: TGTGCCAGCAGGGACGGATTCTACGAGCAGTACTTC

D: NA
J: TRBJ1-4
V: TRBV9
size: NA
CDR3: CASSARRDENEKLFF
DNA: TGTGCCAGCAGCGCAAGGAGGGACGAAAATGAAAAACTGTTTTTT

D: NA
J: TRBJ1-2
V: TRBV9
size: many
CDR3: CASSSWTDGYGYTF
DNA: TGTGCCAGCAGCTCGTGGACTGACGGCTATGGCTACACCTTC

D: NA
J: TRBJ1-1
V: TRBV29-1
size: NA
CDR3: CSVEEVGALNTEAFF
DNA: TGCAGCGTTGAAGAAGTGGGGGCTTTGAACACTGAAGCTTTCTTT

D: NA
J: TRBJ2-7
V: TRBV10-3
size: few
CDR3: CAISVRTDSTGQYF
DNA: TGTGCCATCAGCGTGAGGACAGACTCTACTGGGCAGTACTTC

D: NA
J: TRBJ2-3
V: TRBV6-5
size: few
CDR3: CASSYGVTDTQYF
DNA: TGTGCCAGCAGTTATGGGGTCACAGATACGCAGTATTTT

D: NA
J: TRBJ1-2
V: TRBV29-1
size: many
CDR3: CSVEMPWEHYGYTF
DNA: TGCAGCGTTGAAATGCCCTGGGAGCACTATGGCTACACCTTC

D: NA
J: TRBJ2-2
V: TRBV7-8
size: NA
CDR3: CASSLGNTGGLFF
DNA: TGTGCCAGCAGCCTAGGAAACACCGGGGGGCTGTTTTTT

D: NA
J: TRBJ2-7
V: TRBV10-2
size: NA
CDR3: CASSPSVFGEQYF
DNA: TGTGCCAGCAGCCCTTCGGTTTTTGGCGAGCAGTACTTC

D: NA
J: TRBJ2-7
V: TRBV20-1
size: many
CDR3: CSARPGRSSYEQYF
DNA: TGCAGTGCTAGACCGGGCCGGAGCTCCTACGAGCAGTACTTC

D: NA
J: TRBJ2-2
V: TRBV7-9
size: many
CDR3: CASSFTTGELFF
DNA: TGTGCCAGCAGCTTTACCACCGGGGAGCTGTTTTTT

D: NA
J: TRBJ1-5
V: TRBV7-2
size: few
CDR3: CASSPSQGRETQHF
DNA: TGTGCCAGCAGCCCCTCACAGGGCAGGGAGACCCAGCATTTT

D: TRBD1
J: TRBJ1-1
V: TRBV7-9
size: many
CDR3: CASSPGQGAFGAFF
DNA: TGTGCCAGCAGCCCCGGACAGGGGGCATTTGGCGCTTTCTTT

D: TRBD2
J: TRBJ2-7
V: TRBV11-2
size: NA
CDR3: CASTKTAGSSYEQYF
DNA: TGTGCCAGCACCAAGACAGCGGGAAGCTCCTACGAGCAGTACTTC

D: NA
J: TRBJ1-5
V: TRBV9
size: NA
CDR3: CASEGNNQPQHF
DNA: TGTGCCAGCGAGGGGAACAATCAGCCCCAGCATTTT

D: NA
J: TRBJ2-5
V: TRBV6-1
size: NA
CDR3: CASTVYSQETQYF
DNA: TGTGCCAGCACTGTCTACAGCCAGGAGACCCAGTACTTC

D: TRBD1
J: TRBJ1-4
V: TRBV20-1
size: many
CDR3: CSAGGTATNEKLFF
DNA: TGCAGTGCTGGGGGGACAGCAACTAATGAAAAACTGTTTTTT

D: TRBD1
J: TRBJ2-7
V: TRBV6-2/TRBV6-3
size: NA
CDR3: CASKFWTGDPEQYF
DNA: TGTGCCAGCAAGTTTTGGACAGGGGACCCCGAGCAGTACTTC

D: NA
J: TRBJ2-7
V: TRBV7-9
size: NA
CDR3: CASSSPLSAYEQYF
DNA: TGTGCCAGCAGCTCCCCCCTTAGTGCCTACGAGCAGTACTTC

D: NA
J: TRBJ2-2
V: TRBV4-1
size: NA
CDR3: CASSPLPGTPWTGELFF
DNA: TGCGCCAGCAGCCCACTACCCGGGACTCCGTGGACCGGGGAGCTGTTTTTT

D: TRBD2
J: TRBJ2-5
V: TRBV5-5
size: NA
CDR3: CASSFGAGQETQYF
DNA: TGTGCCAGCAGCTTCGGAGCGGGGCAGGAGACCCAGTACTTC

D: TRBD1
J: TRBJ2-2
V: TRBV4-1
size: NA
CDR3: CASSRTRDRVENTGELFF
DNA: TGCGCCAGCAGCCGTACCCGGGACAGGGTCGAGAACACCGGGGAGCTGTTTTTT

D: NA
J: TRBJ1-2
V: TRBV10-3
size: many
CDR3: CAISGGDTNYGYTF
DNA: TGTGCCATCAGTGGAGGGGATACTAACTATGGCTACACCTTC

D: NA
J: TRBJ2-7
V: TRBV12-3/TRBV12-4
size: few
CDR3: CASSSAGKGRDEQYF
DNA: TGTGCCAGCAGTTCGGCGGGGAAGGGCCGCGACGAGCAGTACTTC

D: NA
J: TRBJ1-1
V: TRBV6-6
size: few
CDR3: CASSYSGGETEAFF
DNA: TGTGCCAGCAGTTACTCGGGAGGGGAAACTGAAGCTTTCTTT

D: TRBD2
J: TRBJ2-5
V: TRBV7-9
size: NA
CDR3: CASSLTVEGGRGETQYF
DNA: TGTGCCAGCAGCTTAACGGTCGAGGGAGGGCGAGGAGAGACCCAGTACTTC

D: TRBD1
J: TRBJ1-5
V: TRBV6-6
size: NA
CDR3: CASSYGQEGQPQHF
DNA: TGTGCCAGCAGTTACGGACAGGAAGGACAGCCCCAGCATTTT

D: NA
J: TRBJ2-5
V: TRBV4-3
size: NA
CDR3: CASSQESGTQYF
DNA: TGCGCCAGCAGCCAAGAATCGGGGACCCAGTACTTC

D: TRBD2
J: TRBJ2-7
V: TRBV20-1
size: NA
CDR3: CSVRTSETYEQYF
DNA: TGCAGTGTCAGGACTAGCGAGACCTACGAGCAGTACTTC

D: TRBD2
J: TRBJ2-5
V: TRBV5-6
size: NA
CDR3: CASSLVSGSGETQYF
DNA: TGTGCCAGCAGCTTGGTTAGCGGGAGCGGCGAGACCCAGTACTTC

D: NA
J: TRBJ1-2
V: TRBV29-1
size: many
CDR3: CSVEDPLVFVYGYTF
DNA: TGCAGCGTTGAAGATCCTCTTGTATTTGTCTATGGCTACACCTTC

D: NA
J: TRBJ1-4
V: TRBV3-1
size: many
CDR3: CASRQAGAANEKLFF
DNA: TGTGCCAGCAGGCAAGCAGGGGCGGCTAATGAAAAACTGTTTTTT

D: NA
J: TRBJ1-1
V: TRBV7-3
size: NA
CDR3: CASAGGVDTEAFF
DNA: TGTGCCAGCGCCGGCGGGGTCGACACTGAAGCTTTCTTT

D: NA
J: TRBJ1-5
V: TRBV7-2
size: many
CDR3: CASSLGDSHTQPQHF
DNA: TGTGCCAGCAGCTTAGGGGACTCCCACACTCAGCCCCAGCATTTT

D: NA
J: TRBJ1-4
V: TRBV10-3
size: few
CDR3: CASSDDAGSEKLFF
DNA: TGTGCCAGCAGTGACGACGCGGGTAGTGAAAAACTGTTTTTT

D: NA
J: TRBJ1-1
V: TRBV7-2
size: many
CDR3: CASSGGPNTEAFF
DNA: TGTGCCAGCAGCGGCGGGCCGAACACTGAAGCTTTCTTT